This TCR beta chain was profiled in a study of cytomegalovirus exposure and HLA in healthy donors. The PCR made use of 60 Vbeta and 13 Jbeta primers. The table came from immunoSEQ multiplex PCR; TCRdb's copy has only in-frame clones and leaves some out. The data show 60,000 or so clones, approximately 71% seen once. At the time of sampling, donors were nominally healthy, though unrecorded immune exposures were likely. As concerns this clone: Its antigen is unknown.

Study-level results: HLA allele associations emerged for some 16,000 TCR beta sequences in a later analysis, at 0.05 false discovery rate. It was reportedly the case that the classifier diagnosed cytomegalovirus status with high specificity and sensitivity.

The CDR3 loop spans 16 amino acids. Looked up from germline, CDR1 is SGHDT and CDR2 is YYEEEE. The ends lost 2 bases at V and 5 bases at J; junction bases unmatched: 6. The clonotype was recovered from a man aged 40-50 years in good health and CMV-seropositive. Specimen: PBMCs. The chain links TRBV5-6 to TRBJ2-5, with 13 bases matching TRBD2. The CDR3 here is CASSLWGLAGQETQYF. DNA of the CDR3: TGTGCCAGCAGCTTATGGGGACTAGCGGGGCAGGAGACCCAGTACTTC.